This passage covers 21 T cell receptor beta chains from one sample sequenced in a study of identical twins. TCRdb reprocessed the 5' RACE reads via MiXCR and lists one record per CDR3 protein. The sample holds around 680,000 distinct CDR3 sequences, approximately 9% seen once. These data are also associated with another study on yellow fever vaccine responses in identical twins.

The sample comprised PBMCs. Every receptor here comes from a woman aged 18-30 years in good health.

This chain links TRBV15 with TRBJ2-5, with 10 bases that match TRBD1. V lost 1 base, J lost 3 bases, and 5 bases stayed unmatched. The length of the CDR3 is 16 residues. The germline V gene encodes CDR1 LNHNV and CDR2 YYDKDF (reference sequence). The CDR3 loop reads CATSRGLGTGEETQYF. The CDR3 nucleotides are TGTGCCACCAGCAGAGGATTAGGGACAGGGGAAGAGACCCAGTACTTC.

This clonotype was observed at least ten times. The chain links TRBV20-1 to TRBJ2-7, with 8 bases aligning to TRBD2. CDR3 length: 14 residues. The germline CDR1 and CDR2 sequences are DFQATT and SNEGSKA (reference sequence). Germline trimming cut 6 bases from V and 2 bases from J; bases unmatched to any gene: 9. The CDR3 loop is CSATPTSAPYEQYF. The CDR3, as DNA: TGCAGTGCGACCCCGACTAGCGCACCCTACGAGCAGTACTTC.

The sample holds a few counts of this clonotype. The V gene is TRBV11-2, the J gene TRBJ2-7; 7 nucleotides match TRBD2. The junction had 7 bases not matched to a gene; V was cut back by 0 bases and J by 2 bases. Germline CDR1 reads SGHAT; CDR2 reads FQNNGV. This CDR3 comprises 16 residues. CDR3 loop: CASSLDSVGTTYEQYF. The CDR3 DNA follows: TGTGCCAGCAGCTTAGATAGCGTGGGGACTACCTACGAGCAGTACTTC. The whole variable domain, filled in from reference TRBV11-2 and TRBJ2-7, reads EAGVAQSPRYKIIEKRQSVAFWCNPISGHATLYWYQQILGQGPKLLIQFQNNGVVDDSQLPKDRFSAERLKGVDSTLKIQPAKLEDSAVYLCASSLDSVGTTYEQYFGPGTRLTVT.

As concerns this clonotype: This may be a read error, as it is one base from a much larger clone. The V call is TRBV6-1, the J call TRBJ2-2, with D tentatively TRBD1 (6 bases). The germline V gene has CDR1 MNHNS and CDR2 SASEGT. This CDR3 is built from 16 residues. The CDR3 bases are TGTGCCAGCTACCAAAGGGGGAATGCGAACACCGGGGAGATGTTTTTT. This encodes CASYQRGNANTGEMFF.

The chain employs TRBV20-1 and TRBJ2-3; 9 nucleotides align to TRBD2. The CDR3 extends over 14 amino acids. Germline assignment: CDR1 DFQATT and CDR2 SNEGSKA (reference sequence). After removal of 4 bases from V and 2 bases from J, the junction contained 4 bases not matched to a gene. The DNA of the CDR3 is TGCAGTGCTACCAGCGGGGGGAACACAGATACGCAGTATTTT. This gives the protein CSATSGGNTDTQYF.

This clonotype occurred a few times. The chain carries TRBV14 and TRBJ2-7, with D maybe TRBD2 (5 bases). This CDR3 spans 13 amino acids. Trimming pared 2 bases from V and 5 bases from J, leaving 10 bases between. Per germline, CDR1 SGHDN and CDR2 FVKESK. This CDR3 reads CASSQWMRDEQYF. For the CDR3, the DNA is TGTGCCAGCAGCCAATGGATGCGGGACGAGCAGTACTTC.

This clonotype was counted between two and nine times. This chain uses TRBV19 with TRBJ2-5; maybe TRBD2 (5 bases). Germline V gives CDR1 LNHDA, CDR2 SQIVND (reference sequence). Trimming left V 6 bases short and J 5 bases short, with 16 bases between. The CDR3 runs to 14 residues. The CDR3 is CASRGSPPRETQYF. The CDR3 DNA follows: TGTGCCAGTAGAGGGAGCCCGCCCCGGGAGACCCAGTACTTC.

The V and J genes are TRBV4-3 and TRBJ2-7; D might be TRBD1 (6 bases). Deletions cut 4 bases from V and 3 bases from J, with 10 bases between. This CDR3 comprises 13 residues. Germline assignment: CDR1 LGHNA and CDR2 YSLEER. This chain's CDR3 is CASSRGHGYEQYF. DNA of the CDR3: TGCGCCAGCAGCCGGGGGCATGGCTACGAGCAGTACTTC.

This clonotype was counted ten times or more. The rearrangement links TRBV4-3 to TRBJ2-7; tentatively, D is TRBD2 (5 bases). V lost 0 bases, J lost 6 bases, and 15 bases lay in between. The length of the CDR3 is 15 residues. Germline loops: CDR1 LGHNA, CDR2 YSLEER. CDR3 coding DNA: TGCGCCAGCAGCCAAGATCGGTTCGGGGTACCCGAGCAGTACTTC. Amino acid sequence: CASSQDRFGVPEQYF.

This clonotype was seen a few times. V and J are TRBV12-3 or TRBV12-4 and TRBJ2-7, with a tentative D call TRBD2 (7 bases). This CDR3 contains 13 residues. V was cut by 4 bases and J by 9 bases, with 16 bases left in between. CDR3 loop: CASSYGGLLGQYF. For the CDR3, the DNA is TGTGCCAGCAGTTACGGGGGGCTCCTGGGGCAGTACTTC.

About this clonotype itself: It may be a read error: a sequence one base away is much more abundant. The rearrangement links TRBV5-1 to TRBJ2-7; D is undetermined. CDR3 length: 15 amino acids. Germline CDR1 reads SGHRS; CDR2 reads YFSETQ. Trimming stripped 0 bases from V and 3 bases from J, with 13 bases between. CDR3 in DNA: TGCGCCAGCAGCTTGGAAGGGAATGGGGTCTACGAGCAGTACTTC. Amino acids: CASSLEGNGVYEQYF.

This clonotype was seen a handful of times. The chain carries TRBV7-3 and TRBJ2-1; 8 nucleotides agree with TRBD2. The CDR3 is 16 amino acids. Germline loops: CDR1 SGHTA, CDR2 FQGTGA. After removal of 5 bases from V and 6 bases from J, the junction contained 12 bases not matched to a gene. The CDR3: CASSPNGGGIFNEQFF. In DNA, the CDR3 is TGTGCCAGCAGCCCGAACGGGGGGGGGATCTTCAATGAGCAGTTCTTC.

This clonotype was observed many times. The chain has TRBV12-3 or TRBV12-4 and TRBJ2-1; no definite D call. The V and J ends lost 2 bases and 0 bases respectively, with 5 bases between them. The CDR3 is 14 amino acids. The CDR3: CASSLLASYNEQFF. The CDR3 DNA is TGTGCCAGCAGTTTACTTGCCTCCTACAATGAGCAGTTCTTC.

In its sample, this clonotype was seen many times. The gene calls are TRBV24-1 and TRBJ2-3, with TRBD2 as a possible D gene (6 bases). V lost 4 bases, J lost 1 base, and 11 bases lay in between. The CDR3 consists of 15 residues. In germline, CDR1 is KGHDR, CDR2 SFDVKD. CDR3 nucleotide sequence: TGTGCCACCAGTGAAAACAAGCGGGGCACAGATACGCAGTATTTT. Encoded protein: CATSENKRGTDTQYF.

This clonotype occurred a few times. V gene TRBV24-1 combines with J gene TRBJ2-7; D gene unclear. The CDR3 loop spans 15 amino acids. The V end was cut by 2 bases, the J end by 2 bases, with 12 bases between. Germline V gene data show CDR1 as KGHDR and CDR2 as SFDVKD. DNA of the CDR3: TGTGCCACCAGTGATTCGACGTCGTATACCTACGAGCAGTACTTC. Translation gives CATSDSTSYTYEQYF.

This clonotype was seen repeatedly, ten times or more. This rearrangement joins TRBV14 to TRBJ2-3; no definite D call. Trimming left V 5 bases short and J 1 base short, with 10 bases between. Germline V lookup: CDR1 SGHDN, CDR2 FVKESK. The CDR3 loop spans 14 amino acids. CDR3 sequence reads: CASSESWGTDTQYF. DNA for the CDR3: TGTGCCAGCAGCGAAAGTTGGGGCACAGATACGCAGTATTTT. Variable domain in full (rest from reference TRBV14 and TRBJ2-3): EAGVTQFPSHSVIEKGQTVTLRCDPISGHDNLYWYRRVMGKEIKFLLHFVKESKQDESGMPNNRFLAERTGGTYSTLKVQPAELEDSGVYFCASSESWGTDTQYFGPGTRLTVL.

This clonotype showed up just a few times. The V and J genes are TRBV7-2 and TRBJ2-7; D is undetermined. The V and J ends lost 5 bases and 7 bases respectively, with 15 bases between them. Looked up from germline, CDR1 is SGHTA and CDR2 is FQGNSA. CDR3 size: 13 residues. CDR3 sequence reads: CASSPTSFREQYF. In DNA form, the CDR3 reads TGTGCCAGCAGCCCAACAAGCTTTCGAGAGCAGTACTTC.

Ten or more counts support this clonotype. This sequence joins TRBV7-2 and TRBJ2-7; D is uncertain. Trimming pared 4 bases from V and 0 bases from J, leaving 16 bases between. The CDR3 is 16 amino acids. CDR1 and CDR2 from the germline V gene are SGHTA and FQGNSA. DNA for the CDR3: TGTGCCAGCAGCTATAGTTTCCAGTTTAGCTCCTACGAGCAGTACTTC. It specifies CASSYSFQFSSYEQYF.

This clonotype came up many times. The DNA of the CDR3 is TGTGCCAGCAGTGAAGCGCTTTTGGTGAACACTGAAGCTTTCTTT. It encodes CASSEALLVNTEAFF. The chain has TRBV2 and TRBJ1-1; unclear D gene. Germline values: CDR1 SNHLY, CDR2 FYNNEI. Trimming cost V 0 bases and J 0 bases, with 8 bases left between them. The CDR3 length is 15 residues. The full variable domain, in which reference TRBV2 and TRBJ1-1 provide the parts outside the CDR3, is EPEVTQTPSHQVTQMGQEVILRCVPISNHLYFYWYRQILGQKVEFLVSFYNNEISEKSEIFDDQFSVERPDGSNFTLKIRSTKLEDSAMYFCASSEALLVNTEAFFGQGTRLTVV.

The chain links TRBV4-3 to TRBJ2-3; a weak D match, TRBD2 (6 bases). Per germline, CDR1 LGHNA and CDR2 YSLEER. The CDR3 spans 14 residues. Trimming removed 4 bases at V and 2 bases at J, with 10 bases between. CDR3 nucleotide sequence: TGCGCCAGCAGCCTAGCGGCTTTCACAGATACGCAGTATTTT. Translated: CASSLAAFTDTQYF.

This clonotype was detected a few times. The chain recombines TRBV6-6 with TRBJ2-7; D is uncertain. In germline, CDR1 is MNHNY, CDR2 SVGAGI (reference sequence). The CDR3 extends over 13 amino acids. V shed 2 bases and J shed 3 bases, with 8 bases lying between them. The CDR3 DNA sequence: TGTGCCAGCAGTTACCGTCCTGTCTACGAGCAGTACTTC. Encoded protein: CASSYRPVYEQYF.